This T cell receptor beta chain came from a study of identical twins. Unique molecular identifiers were present on cDNA, and template switching added a universal primer site. Each CDR3 protein gets one entry after TCRdb re-called the 5' RACE reads with MiXCR. This table holds 400,000 to 650,000 distinct CDR3 sequences, 20% to 25% found once. The data were also submitted as part of a second study, on T cells expressing NK-cell markers.

The specimen sequenced was CD4+ T cells sorted from blood. The sequence derives from a woman aged 18-35 years in good health.

CDR3 protein: CSARDEGGETQYF. In DNA, the CDR3 is TGCAGTGCTAGAGATGAGGGAGGGGAGACCCAGTACTTC. The rearrangement links TRBV20-1 to TRBJ2-5; 7 positions match TRBD2. From germline, CDR1 is DFQATT and CDR2 SNEGSKA (reference sequence). This CDR3 is 13 amino acids long. V dropped 0 bases and J dropped 5; count of bases not matched to a gene: 3.